A selection of T cell receptor beta chains follows, all from one sample in a study of blood T cells in healthy people across ages. TCRdb reprocessed the 5' RACE reads with MiXCR, giving one entry per CDR3 protein. In the table there are under 750,000 distinct CDR3 sequences, less than 60% of which are singletons. Sequenced sample: blood. The origin of the receptors is a man older than 75 in good health. CDR3s include the opening cysteine and the closing phenylalanine or tryptophan. The D gene is left open where the match is weak. Clone size, where shown, is once, few, many, or a class for clones that have expanded.

abundance	v_gene	d_gene	j_gene	CDR3aa	CDR3nt
-	TRBV10-3	-	TRBJ2-1	CAISESWGAEQFF	TGTGCCATCAGTGAGTCGTGGGGTGCTGAGCAGTTCTTC
-	TRBV7-2	-	TRBJ2-4	CASSLDASKNIQYF	TGTGCCAGCAGCTTAGATGCGTCCAAAAACATTCAGTACTTC
-	TRBV9	TRBD2	TRBJ2-1	CASTFTGGTYNEQFF	TGTGCCAGCACCTTTACCGGGGGGACCTACAATGAGCAGTTCTTC
many	TRBV6-5	-	TRBJ2-5	CASSRMTRLLETQYF	TGTGCCAGCAGCCGTATGACTAGACTCTTAGAGACCCAGTACTTC
few	TRBV3-1	-	TRBJ2-1	CASSQVSGEHNEQFF	TGTGCCAGCAGCCAAGTTTCGGGAGAACACAATGAGCAGTTCTTC
-	TRBV7-9	TRBD2	TRBJ2-7	CASSLLAGGPREQYF	TGTGCCAGCAGCCTCCTAGCGGGAGGGCCGAGAGAGCAGTACTTC
-	TRBV7-2	-	TRBJ2-5	CASSPGGWDETQYF	TGTGCCAGCAGCCCTGGGGGCTGGGACGAGACCCAGTACTTC
-	TRBV12-3/TRBV12-4	-	TRBJ1-5	CASSLARNKPQHF	TGTGCCAGCAGTTTAGCCCGAAATAAGCCCCAGCATTTT
-	TRBV5-1	-	TRBJ1-2	CASSPSGGEPEGYTF	TGCGCCAGCAGCCCGTCCGGCGGGGAGCCTGAAGGCTACACCTTC
few	TRBV20-1	TRBD1	TRBJ1-6	CSARDPRAGGSPLHF	TGCAGTGCTAGAGATCCGCGCGCAGGGGGATCACCCCTCCACTTT
-	TRBV5-8	TRBD2	TRBJ2-1	CASSWEGLSYNEQFF	TGTGCCAGCAGCTGGGAGGGATTATCCTACAATGAGCAGTTCTTC
-	TRBV9	TRBD2	TRBJ2-3	CASSVESVGGDTQYF	TGTGCCAGCAGCGTAGAGAGCGTGGGGGGGGATACGCAGTATTTT
few	TRBV7-9	TRBD1	TRBJ1-2	CASSLQGSTNGYTF	TGTGCCAGCAGCCTACAGGGGTCAACGAATGGCTACACCTTC
-	TRBV20-1	-	TRBJ1-4	CSVRQFNEKLFF	TGCAGTGTACGGCAGTTTAATGAAAAACTGTTTTTT
-	TRBV11-2	TRBD2	TRBJ2-1	CASSLEPAGGRNEQFF	TGTGCCAGCAGCTTAGAACCAGCGGGGGGGCGCAATGAGCAGTTCTTC
-	TRBV3-1	-	TRBJ2-3	CASSQGPGNTQYF	TGTGCCAGCAGCCAAGGTCCGGGTAATACGCAGTATTTT
-	TRBV7-9	-	TRBJ2-3	CASSLTSITDTQYF	TGTGCCAGCAGCTTGACTAGTATCACAGATACGCAGTATTTT
-	TRBV28	TRBD1	TRBJ1-2	CASRQQGVNYGYTF	TGTGCCAGCAGGCAACAGGGGGTTAACTATGGCTACACCTTC
few	TRBV6-5	TRBD2	TRBJ2-1	CASSPFSSGSYEQFF	TGTGCCAGCAGTCCCTTCTCTAGCGGGAGTTATGAGCAGTTCTTC
-	TRBV21-1	-	TRBJ2-1	CARYHREVYNEQFF	TGTGCCAGATACCACAGGGAAGTTTACAATGAGCAGTTCTTC
few	TRBV4-3	TRBD1	TRBJ2-3	CASSPRDRGDTQYF	TGCGCCAGCAGCCCCCGGGACAGGGGGGATACGCAGTATTTT
-	TRBV28	-	TRBJ1-5	CASNKWGGGNQPQHF	TGTGCCAGCAATAAATGGGGAGGAGGGAATCAGCCCCAGCATTTT
-	TRBV28	TRBD1	TRBJ1-2	CASSLAGTGDYGYTF	TGTGCCAGCAGTTTAGCTGGGACAGGGGACTATGGCTACACCTTC
-	TRBV15	-	TRBJ2-3	CATSRWTVNSGDTQYF	TGTGCCACCAGCAGATGGACGGTCAACTCGGGGGATACGCAGTATTTT
few	TRBV20-1	-	TRBJ2-3	CSARRQPTDTQYF	TGCAGTGCTAGGAGGCAGCCCACAGATACGCAGTATTTT
-	TRBV24-1	TRBD2	TRBJ2-1	CATSDRLAGGDEQFF	TGTGCCACCAGTGACCGACTAGCGGGAGGGGATGAGCAGTTCTTC
-	TRBV7-2	-	TRBJ2-7	CASSLAQGVNYEQYF	TGTGCCAGCAGCTTAGCACAGGGTGTAAACTACGAGCAGTACTTC
-	TRBV20-1	TRBD2	TRBJ2-1	CSARVAGLAGGEQFF	TGCAGTGCTAGAGTCGCCGGACTAGCGGGGGGTGAGCAGTTCTTC
-	TRBV27	-	TRBJ2-7	CASSSQHGYEQYF	TGTGCCAGCAGTTCTCAACACGGGTACGAGCAGTACTTC
-	TRBV6-1	TRBD2	TRBJ2-7	CASTPAGGYEQYF	TGTGCCAGCACCCCAGCGGGGGGCTACGAGCAGTACTTC
-	TRBV20-1	-	TRBJ1-1	CSATDTGGPDYTEAFF	TGCAGTGCTACTGATACGGGGGGGCCGGACTACACTGAAGCTTTCTTT
-	TRBV18	TRBD1	TRBJ2-7	CANSPRTGTYEQYF	TGTGCCAACTCACCAAGGACAGGGACCTACGAGCAGTACTTC
few	TRBV10-3	-	TRBJ2-7	CAISRDTIYEQYF	TGTGCCATCAGTCGGGACACCATCTACGAGCAGTACTTC
-	TRBV7-3	-	TRBJ2-2	CASSANIGELFF	TGTGCCAGCAGCGCTAATATCGGGGAGCTGTTTTTT
-	TRBV5-1	-	TRBJ1-1	CASSLEGTTSEAFF	TGCGCCAGCAGCTTGGAAGGCACAACCTCTGAAGCTTTCTTT
many	TRBV6-6	-	TRBJ1-4	CASNPNREGEKLFF	TGTGCCAGCAACCCAAACAGGGAGGGTGAAAAACTGTTTTTT
many	TRBV6-6	-	TRBJ1-5	CASSSGFNQPQHF	TGTGCCAGCAGTTCAGGGTTTAATCAGCCCCAGCATTTT
few	TRBV6-1	TRBD1	TRBJ2-3	CASSEFGQGRSTDTQYF	TGTGCCAGCAGTGAGTTCGGACAGGGCAGATCCACAGATACGCAGTATTTT
-	TRBV9	TRBD2	TRBJ2-3	CASSVGYAGGQAGTDTQYF	TGTGCCAGCAGCGTAGGTTACGCGGGAGGGCAGGCCGGCACAGATACGCAGTATTTT
once	TRBV15	TRBD2	TRBJ2-1	CATSRGVPTGTSGISKQFF	TGTGCCACCAGCAGGGGAGTTCCAACCGGGACTAGCGGGATAAGTAAGCAGTTCTTC
-	TRBV7-9	TRBD1	TRBJ1-1	CASSSYRGRNTEAFF	TGTGCCAGCAGCTCTTACAGGGGCAGGAACACTGAAGCTTTCTTT
-	TRBV15	TRBD2	TRBJ2-7	CATSRDLAGGGDEQYF	TGTGCCACCAGCAGAGATCTAGCGGGGGGAGGAGATGAGCAGTACTTC